The 2 T cell receptor beta chains in this list originate from one sample, sequenced in a study of prognosis after radiotherapy for stage I lung cancer (dated by TCRdb to 2020 to 2023). For sequencing, an Illumina HiSeq 3000 was employed. Two rounds of multiplex PCR were performed to amplify the TCR beta CDR3 region from genomic DNA. In the first PCR round, primers specific to each TRBV and TRBJ gene were used, and the primer sequences were filed in Chinese patent CN105087789A. The public reads were reprocessed in TCRdb via fastp at Q25 and MiXCR, keeping in-frame beta chains. Every CDR3 protein is listed once, alongside the most common genes and DNA of its rows. In this sample the table shows 9,500 to 15,000 distinct CDR3 sequences, about 59% of which occur a single time. The top ten hold under 25% of the sample. The specimen was PBMCs, collected before or after stereotactic body radiation therapy (not recorded which). All receptors come from a donor aged 50 or older with non-small cell lung cancer.

The CDR3: CSAEIGTSGADTQYF. Here the CDR3 DNA reads TGCAGTGCGGAGATCGGGACTAGCGGGGCAGATACGCAGTATTTT. This chain connects TRBV20-1 to TRBJ2-3, with 13 nucleotides matching TRBD2. V shed 6 bases, J shed 4 bases, and the junction held 7 bases outside the gene matches. The CDR3 consists of 15 residues. CDR1 and CDR2 (germline): DFQATT, SNEGSKA (reference sequence).

This clonotype was counted a single time. V and J are TRBV19 and TRBJ1-3; D is possibly TRBD1 (6 bases). CDR3 length equals 14 residues. The germline V gene has CDR1 LNHDA and CDR2 SQIVND (reference sequence). Deletions cut 6 bases from V and 1 base from J, with 10 bases between. CDR3 DNA sequence: TGTGCCAGTAGGCAACAGGGATCTGGAAACACCATATATTTT. It translates to CASRQQGSGNTIYF. Supplemented by reference TRBV19 and TRBJ1-3, the full variable domain reads DGGITQSPKYLFRKEGQNVTLSCEQNLNHDAMYWYRQDPGQGLRLIYYSQIVNDFQKGDIAEGYSVSREKKESFPLTVTSAQKNPTAFYLCASRQQGSGNTIYFGEGSWLTVV.